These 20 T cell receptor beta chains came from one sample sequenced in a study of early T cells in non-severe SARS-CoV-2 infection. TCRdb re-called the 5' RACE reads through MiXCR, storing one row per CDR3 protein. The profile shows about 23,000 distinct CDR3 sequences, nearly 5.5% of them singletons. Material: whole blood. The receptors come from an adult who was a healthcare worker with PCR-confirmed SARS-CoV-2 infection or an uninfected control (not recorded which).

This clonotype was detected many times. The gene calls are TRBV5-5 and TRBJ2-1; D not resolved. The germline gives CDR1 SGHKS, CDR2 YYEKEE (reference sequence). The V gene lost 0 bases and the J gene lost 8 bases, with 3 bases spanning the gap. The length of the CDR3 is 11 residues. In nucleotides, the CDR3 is TGTGCCAGCAGCTTGGATTATGAGCAGTTCTTC. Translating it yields CASSLDYEQFF.

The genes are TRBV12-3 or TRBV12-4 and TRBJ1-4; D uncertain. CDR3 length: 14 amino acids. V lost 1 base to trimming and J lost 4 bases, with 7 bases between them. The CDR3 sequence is CASSLGQINEKLFF. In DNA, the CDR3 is TGTGCCAGCAGTTTAGGGCAGATTAATGAAAAACTGTTTTTT.

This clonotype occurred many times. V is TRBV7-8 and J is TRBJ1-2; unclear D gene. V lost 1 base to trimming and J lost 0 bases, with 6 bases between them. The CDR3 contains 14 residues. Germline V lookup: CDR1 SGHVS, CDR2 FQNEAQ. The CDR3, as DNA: TGTGCCAGCAGCTTAGGGCCCACTAACTATGGCTACACCTTC. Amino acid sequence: CASSLGPTNYGYTF.

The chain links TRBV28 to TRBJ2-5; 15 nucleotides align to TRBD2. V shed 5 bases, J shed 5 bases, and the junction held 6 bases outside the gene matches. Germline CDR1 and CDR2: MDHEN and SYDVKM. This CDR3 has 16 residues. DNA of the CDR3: TGTGCCAGCAGTCTTACGGGACTAGCGGGAGGCGAGACCCAGTACTTC. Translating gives CASSLTGLAGGETQYF.

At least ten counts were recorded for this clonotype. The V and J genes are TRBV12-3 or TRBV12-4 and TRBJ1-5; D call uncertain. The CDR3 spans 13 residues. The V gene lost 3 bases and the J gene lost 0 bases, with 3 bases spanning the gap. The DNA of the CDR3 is TGTGCCAGCAGTTTCAATAGCAATCAGCCCCAGCATTTT. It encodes CASSFNSNQPQHF.

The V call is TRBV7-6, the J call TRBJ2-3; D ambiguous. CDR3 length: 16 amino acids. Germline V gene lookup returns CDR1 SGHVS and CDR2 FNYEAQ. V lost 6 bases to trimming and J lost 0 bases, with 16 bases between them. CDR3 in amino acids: CASSYTPTLSTDTQYF. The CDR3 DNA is TGTGCCAGCAGTTATACCCCGACGTTAAGCACAGATACGCAGTATTTT.

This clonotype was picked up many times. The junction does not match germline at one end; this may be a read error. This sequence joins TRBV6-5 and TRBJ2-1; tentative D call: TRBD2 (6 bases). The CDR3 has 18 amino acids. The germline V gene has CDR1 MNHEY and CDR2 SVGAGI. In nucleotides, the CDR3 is TGTGCCAGCAGTAGAGCCACCGGGACCACCGGGAGTTACAGTGAGCAGTTCTTC. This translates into CASSRATGTTGSYSEQFF.

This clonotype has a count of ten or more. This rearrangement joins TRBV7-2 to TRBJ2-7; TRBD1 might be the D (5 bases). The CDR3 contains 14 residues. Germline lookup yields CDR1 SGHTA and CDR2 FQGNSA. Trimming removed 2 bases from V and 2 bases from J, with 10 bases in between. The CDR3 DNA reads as TGTGCCAGCAGCTTATATCAGGGTGCCTACGAGCAGTACTTC. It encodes CASSLYQGAYEQYF.

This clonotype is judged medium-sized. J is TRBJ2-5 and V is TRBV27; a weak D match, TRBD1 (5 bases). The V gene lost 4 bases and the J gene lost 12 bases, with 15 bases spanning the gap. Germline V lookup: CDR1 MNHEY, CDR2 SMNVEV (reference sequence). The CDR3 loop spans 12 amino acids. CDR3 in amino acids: CASSSADRNEYF. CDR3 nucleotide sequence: TGTGCCAGCAGTTCAGCCGACAGAAACGAGTACTTC.

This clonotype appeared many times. The CDR3 DNA sequence: TGTGCCAGCACTCGGACAGGGACTAACTATGGCTACACCTTC. Amino acid sequence: CASTRTGTNYGYTF. The chain has TRBV12-3 or TRBV12-4 and TRBJ1-2, with 8 bases identical to TRBD1. V lost 7 bases and J lost 0; bases outside the gene matches: 4. The CDR3 length is 14 residues.

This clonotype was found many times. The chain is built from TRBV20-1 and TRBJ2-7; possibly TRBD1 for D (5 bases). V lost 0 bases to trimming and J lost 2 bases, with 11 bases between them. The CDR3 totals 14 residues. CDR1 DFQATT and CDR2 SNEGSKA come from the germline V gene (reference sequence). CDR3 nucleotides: TGCAGTGCTAGAGATATAGGGGAAACCTACGAGCAGTACTTC. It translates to CSARDIGETYEQYF.

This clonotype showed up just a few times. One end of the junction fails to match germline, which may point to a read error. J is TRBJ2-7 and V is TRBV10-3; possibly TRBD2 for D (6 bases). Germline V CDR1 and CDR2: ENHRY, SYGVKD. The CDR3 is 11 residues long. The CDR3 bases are TGTGCCATCAGTGATGAGACGGCGGGACTCTTC. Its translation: CAISDETAGLF.

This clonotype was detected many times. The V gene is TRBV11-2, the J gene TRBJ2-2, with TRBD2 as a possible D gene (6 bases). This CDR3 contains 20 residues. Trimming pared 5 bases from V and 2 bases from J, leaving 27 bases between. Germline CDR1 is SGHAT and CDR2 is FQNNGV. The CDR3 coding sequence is TGTGCCAGCAGCCCCCACGTCGGGGCCGGGGGACCAACCAACACCGGGGAGCTGTTTTTT. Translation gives CASSPHVGAGGPTNTGELFF.

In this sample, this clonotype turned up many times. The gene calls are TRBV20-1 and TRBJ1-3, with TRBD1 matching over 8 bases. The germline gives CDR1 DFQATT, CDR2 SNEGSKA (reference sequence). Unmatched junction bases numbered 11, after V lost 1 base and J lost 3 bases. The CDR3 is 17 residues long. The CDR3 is CSARAANLRGHGNTIYF. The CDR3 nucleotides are TGCAGTGCTAGAGCCGCAAATCTCAGGGGGCATGGAAACACCATATATTTT.

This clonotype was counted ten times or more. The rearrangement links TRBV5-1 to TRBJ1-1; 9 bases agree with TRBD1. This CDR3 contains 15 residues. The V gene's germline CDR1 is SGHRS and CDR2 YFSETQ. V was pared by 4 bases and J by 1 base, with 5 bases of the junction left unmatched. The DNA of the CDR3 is TGCGCCAGCAGCCCTTCGGGACAGGGGAACACTGAAGCTTTCTTT. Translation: CASSPSGQGNTEAFF.

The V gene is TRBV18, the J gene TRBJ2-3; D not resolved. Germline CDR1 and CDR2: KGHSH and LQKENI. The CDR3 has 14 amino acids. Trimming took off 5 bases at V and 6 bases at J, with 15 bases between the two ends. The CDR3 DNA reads TGTGCCAGCTCATCTGGTGTAACACAGGATACGCAGTATTTT. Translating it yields CASSSGVTQDTQYF.

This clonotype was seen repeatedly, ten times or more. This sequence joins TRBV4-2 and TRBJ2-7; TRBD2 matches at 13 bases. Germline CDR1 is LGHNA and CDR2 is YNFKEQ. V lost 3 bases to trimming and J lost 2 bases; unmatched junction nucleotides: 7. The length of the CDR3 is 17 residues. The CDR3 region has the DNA TGTGCCAGCAGCCACACCTTGACTAGCGGGAGGCCCTACGAGCAGTACGTC. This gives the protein CASSHTLTSGRPYEQYV.

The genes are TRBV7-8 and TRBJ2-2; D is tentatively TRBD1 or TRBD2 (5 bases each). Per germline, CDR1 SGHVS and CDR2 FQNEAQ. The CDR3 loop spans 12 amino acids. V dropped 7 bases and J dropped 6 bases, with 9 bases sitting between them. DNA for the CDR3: TGTGCCAGCACCCTGGGGGCCGGGGAGCTGTTTTTT. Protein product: CASTLGAGELFF.

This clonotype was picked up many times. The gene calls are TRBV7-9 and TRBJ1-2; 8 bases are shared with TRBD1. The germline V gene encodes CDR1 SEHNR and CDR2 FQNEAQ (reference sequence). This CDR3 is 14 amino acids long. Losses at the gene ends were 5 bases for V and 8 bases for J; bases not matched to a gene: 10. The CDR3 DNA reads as TGTGCCAGCAGCGGATTGGACAGGGATAACGGCTACACCTTC. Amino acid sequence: CASSGLDRDNGYTF.

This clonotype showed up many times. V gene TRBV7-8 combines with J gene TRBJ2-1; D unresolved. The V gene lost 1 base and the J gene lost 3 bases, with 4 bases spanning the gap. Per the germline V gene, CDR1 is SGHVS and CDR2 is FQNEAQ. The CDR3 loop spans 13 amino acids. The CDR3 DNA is TGTGCCAGCAGCTTAGTGCGCTACAATGAGCAGTTCTTC. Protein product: CASSLVRYNEQFF.